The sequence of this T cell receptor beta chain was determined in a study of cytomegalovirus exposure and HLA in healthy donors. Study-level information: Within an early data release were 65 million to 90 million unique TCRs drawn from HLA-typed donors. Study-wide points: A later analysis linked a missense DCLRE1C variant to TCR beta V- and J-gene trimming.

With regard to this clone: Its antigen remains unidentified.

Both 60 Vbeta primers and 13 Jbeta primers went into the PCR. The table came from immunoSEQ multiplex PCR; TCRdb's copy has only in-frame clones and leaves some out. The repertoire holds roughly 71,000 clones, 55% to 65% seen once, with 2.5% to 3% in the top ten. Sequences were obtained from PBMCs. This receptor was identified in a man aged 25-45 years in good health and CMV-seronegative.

The CDR3 DNA sequence: TGTGCCATCAGTGAGTCTGACTTCTACGAGCAGTACTTC. Protein: CAISESDFYEQYF. The rearrangement uses TRBV10-3 and TRBJ2-7, with D unclear. V was shortened by 0 bases and J by 3 bases, with 6 bases between the two germline ends. The CDR3 has 13 amino acids. Germline V gene sequence: CDR1 ENHRY, CDR2 SYGVKD.